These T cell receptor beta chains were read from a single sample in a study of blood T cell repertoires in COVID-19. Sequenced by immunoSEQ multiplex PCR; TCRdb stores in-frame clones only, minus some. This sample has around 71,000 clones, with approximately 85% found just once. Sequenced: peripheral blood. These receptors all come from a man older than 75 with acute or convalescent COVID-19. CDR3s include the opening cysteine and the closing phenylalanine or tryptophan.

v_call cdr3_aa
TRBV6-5 CASNDRGAGELFF
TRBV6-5 CASSSRSSRNYNEQFF
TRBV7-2 CASSPRDTGTRNTIYF
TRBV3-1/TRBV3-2 CASSLTGGAPTEAFF
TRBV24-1 CATSDLGRAGGDETQYF
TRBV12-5 CASGLTSTSFAGELFF
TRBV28 CASISDRGGTQYF
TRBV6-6 CASSYPRGTGTDTQYF
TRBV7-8 CASSLDYSTDTQYF
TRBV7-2 CASSLLQLGARDTQYF
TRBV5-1 CASSLGLADYEQYF
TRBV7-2 CASSSGQGLGTEAFF
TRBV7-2 CASSPQISGANVLTF
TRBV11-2 CASSRLAGGRSTGELFF
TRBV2 CASSQLGELFF
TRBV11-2 CASSFQGFTYEQYF
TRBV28 CASSLSGRGNTEAFF
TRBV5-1 CASSLEQGLYEQYF
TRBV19 CASSKASGTYNEQFF
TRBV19 CASSIINTEAFF
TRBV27 CASSLTGMEAFF
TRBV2 CASMTGGYEQYF
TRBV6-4 CASSVQNSDEQFF
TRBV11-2 CASSAKLAGGSYNEQFF
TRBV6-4 CASSVTGADTQYF
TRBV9 CASSVGGATMNTEAFF
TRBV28 CATWTGGTDTQYF
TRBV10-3 CAISGRDSPAEAFF
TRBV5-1 CASRVPGGTGELFF
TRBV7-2 CASSLVGGGAGVYGYTF
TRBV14 CASSHRQGGGYTF
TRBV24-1 CATSEGQGTPGANVLTF
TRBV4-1 CASSQDPGESYEQYF
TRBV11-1 CASSLRHDGYTF
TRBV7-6 CASSLEPSLGPGGGSPLHF
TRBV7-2 CASAPGTGLYGYTF
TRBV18 CASSHLAGDPYEQYF